The rows below give T cell receptor beta chains drawn from one sample of a study of blood T cells in healthy people across ages. MiXCR, run by TCRdb on the 5' RACE reads, gives a single entry per CDR3 protein. The sample holds 850,000 to 1,100,000 distinct CDR3 sequences, around two fifths seen once. The sequencing input was blood. Every receptor here comes from a young man in good health. The CDR3 runs from the conserved cysteine through the conserved F or W.

TRBV7-2	NA	CASSFYGSTYEQYF
TRBV6-6	TRBJ2-5	CASSYPTRGNQETQYF
TRBV12-3/TRBV12-4	TRBJ2-7	CASSLRSPYEQYF
TRBV20-1	TRBJ1-1	CSAPLKEVGTTDTEAFF
TRBV2	TRBJ1-2	CASSERQGGRYGYTF
TRBV12-3/TRBV12-4	TRBJ2-3	CASIDQGAGGQYF
TRBV9	TRBJ1-2	CASSVEARDYGYTF
TRBV4-2	TRBJ1-2	CASSQGTGEAIYGYTF
TRBV7-2	TRBJ1-2	CASSPGTQYGYTF
TRBV4-2	TRBJ2-2	CASSQEASGGIGTNTGELFF
TRBV29-1	TRBJ1-1	CSITSGRVGTEAFF
TRBV12-3/TRBV12-4	TRBJ1-2	CASSTTGLASGYTF
TRBV12-3/TRBV12-4	NA	CASRRQGLAGGRSYNEQYF
TRBV29-1	TRBJ1-2	CSVAMRANYGYTF
TRBV29-1	TRBJ2-6	CSVEDPLQSSGANVLTF
TRBV7-9	TRBJ2-1	CASSLEGTRQETQFF
TRBV20-1	TRBJ1-1	CSASGQGVLSEAFF
TRBV6-1	TRBJ1-5	CASSEVGQPQHF
TRBV20-1	TRBJ1-2	CSAVTGLGYGYTF
TRBV5-1	TRBJ1-6	CASSLSTGNNSPLHF
TRBV15	TRBJ1-5	CATSRSVRSSNQPQHF
TRBV12-3/TRBV12-4	TRBJ1-2	CASSLFRDAHTF
TRBV12-3/TRBV12-4	TRBJ2-1	CASRPTGGNEQFF
TRBV7-2	TRBJ2-5	CASSSSGLTETQYF
TRBV24-1	TRBJ2-1	CATSVTTSGGAGISYNEQFF
TRBV4-3	TRBJ1-2	CASSRRRFRTSTNYGYTF
TRBV20-1	TRBJ1-1	CSARVDSTEAFF
TRBV2	TRBJ1-4	CASSVRGEKLFF
TRBV7-2	TRBJ1-5	CASRIDSNQPQHF
TRBV20-1	TRBJ2-3	CSARDPMTSGGPATDTQYF
TRBV7-9	TRBJ1-2	CASSSLGGYTF
TRBV13	TRBJ2-3	CASSLADELTLDRVWTDTQYF